These T cell receptor beta chains were read from a single sample in a study of CD8 T cells in Susac syndrome. Using its own MiXCR run on the immunoSEQ multiplex PCR reads, TCRdb lists one record per CDR3 protein. The table includes 200,000 or so distinct CDR3 sequences, 95% detected once. The sample was CD4+ T cells from PBMCs. The receptors come from a human donor with Susac syndrome. Each CDR3 is given with its conserved first and last residue. The order of the fields is V gene, J gene, clone size, D gene, CDR3 protein, CDR3 DNA. D genes are given only for firm matches. Clone size is given for some rows only: seen once, a few or many times, or a class if the clone is expanded.

TRBV10-2	TRBJ2-2	.	.	CASDTGRTGELFF	TGCGCCAGCGATACGGGCCGGACCGGGGAGCTGTTTTTT
TRBV7-9	TRBJ2-5	.	.	CASGVRRGLGRQETQYF	TGTGCCAGCGGAGTAAGACGGGGTTTAGGAAGGCAAGAGACCCAGTACTTC
TRBV20-1	TRBJ2-1	.	TRBD2	CSARLGGGAPNEQFF	TGCAGTGCTAGGCTGGGCGGGGGGGCCCCCAATGAGCAGTTCTTC
TRBV14	TRBJ2-7	.	TRBD1	CASRDRYYEQYF	TGTGCCAGCAGGGACAGGTACTACGAGCAGTACTTC
TRBV20-1	TRBJ2-7	.	TRBD2	CSAPRAGGRDEQYF	TGCAGTGCCCCACGGGCGGGGGGCCGGGACGAGCAGTACTTC
TRBV18	TRBJ2-7	.	TRBD2	CASSPPTAGLYYEQYF	TGTGCCAGCTCACCACCGACGGCGGGACTATACTACGAGCAGTACTTC
TRBV28	TRBJ2-7	.	TRBD1	CASSVPGQWNYEQYF	TGTGCCAGCAGCGTTCCGGGACAGTGGAACTACGAGCAGTACTTC
TRBV10-3	TRBJ1-1	.	.	CAISESSGNTEAFF	TGTGCCATCAGTGAGTCAAGTGGGAACACTGAAGCTTTCTTT
TRBV2	TRBJ1-1	.	.	CASRNSGGSSEAFF	TGTGCCAGCAGAAATTCGGGGGGCTCGTCTGAAGCTTTCTTT
TRBV30	TRBJ1-5	once	.	CAWAVTENQPQHF	TGTGCCTGGGCCGTTACGGAAAATCAGCCCCAGCATTTT
TRBV7-2	TRBJ2-2	.	TRBD1	CASSLTGGEGGAGELFF	TGTGCCAGCAGCTTAACAGGGGGCGAAGGCGGTGCCGGGGAGCTGTTTTTT
TRBV30	TRBJ2-5	once	.	CAWSLGLISETQYF	TGTGCCTGGAGCCTAGGACTGATCAGTGAGACCCAGTACTTC
TRBV20-1	TRBJ1-1	.	.	CSARRANTEAFF	TGCAGTGCTAGACGGGCGAACACTGAAGCTTTCTTT
TRBV4-2	TRBJ2-5	.	.	CASSQVSPPETQYF	TGTGCCAGCAGCCAAGTGTCCCCGCCGGAGACCCAGTACTTC
TRBV6-1	TRBJ1-1	few	.	CASSPYSGSTEAFF	TGTGCCAGCAGTCCCTACAGTGGGTCCACTGAAGCTTTCTTT
TRBV11-2	TRBJ2-7	once	.	CASSATPDSAYEQYF	TGTGCCAGCAGCGCAACCCCGGACAGTGCCTACGAGCAGTACTTC
TRBV6-1	TRBJ2-7	.	TRBD1	CASSPRDREGEQYF	TGTGCCAGCAGCCCCAGGGACAGGGAAGGTGAGCAGTACTTC
TRBV27	TRBJ1-4	.	.	CASRRGTGNEKLFF	TGTGCCAGCAGACGGGGGACGGGTAATGAAAAACTGTTTTTT
TRBV15	TRBJ2-4	.	TRBD2	CATRGSGGQVQYF	TGTGCCACCAGAGGGAGCGGGGGCCAAGTTCAGTACTTC
TRBV18	TRBJ2-4	.	.	CASSIDLGSGKNIQYF	TGTGCCAGCTCAATCGACCTCGGGAGTGGCAAAAACATTCAGTACTTC
TRBV20-1	TRBJ2-2	.	.	CSARPRRGYTGELFF	TGCAGTGCTAGACCCCGGCGGGGATACACCGGGGAGCTGTTTTTT
TRBV19	TRBJ1-1	.	.	CASQSLRTEAFF	TGTGCCAGTCAGTCCCTCCGGACTGAAGCTTTCTTT
TRBV4-3	TRBJ1-3	.	.	CASSQDRTGNSGNTIYF	TGCGCCAGCAGCCAAGATAGGACGGGCAACTCTGGAAACACCATATATTTT
TRBV28	TRBJ2-3	.	.	CASRPQSTDTQYF	TGTGCCAGCAGACCACAGAGCACAGATACGCAGTATTTT
TRBV6-5	TRBJ2-2	.	.	CASVPRLVLGGELFF	TGTGCCAGCGTTCCCCGACTAGTTTTAGGCGGGGAGCTGTTTTTT
TRBV14	TRBJ2-7	.	.	CASSQDHEQYF	TGTGCCAGCAGCCAAGACCACGAGCAGTACTTC
TRBV11-2	TRBJ2-7	once	.	CASSPVRYEQYF	TGTGCCAGCAGCCCCGTGAGATACGAGCAGTACTTC
TRBV4-3	TRBJ2-3	.	.	CASSHDSGTSRRNTQYF	TGCGCCAGCAGCCATGACTCCGGGACCTCTCGTCGAAATACGCAGTATTTT
TRBV12-3/TRBV12-4	TRBJ2-7	.	.	CASSLIGYEQYF	TGTGCCAGCAGTTTAATTGGCTACGAGCAGTACTTC
TRBV12-3/TRBV12-4	TRBJ2-7	.	.	CASSSAGTPYEQYF	TGTGCCAGCAGTTCAGCCGGGACACCGTACGAGCAGTACTTC
TRBV20-1	TRBJ2-3	.	.	CSARDQMGRATDTQYF	TGCAGTGCTAGAGACCAAATGGGCAGGGCCACAGATACGCAGTATTTT
TRBV18	TRBJ2-2	.	.	CATRNTGELFF	TGTGCCACCAGGAACACCGGGGAGCTGTTTTTT
TRBV7-2	TRBJ2-3	.	.	CASSLGRFPSGSTDTQYF	TGTGCCAGCAGCTTAGGCCGATTCCCAAGCGGAAGCACAGATACGCAGTATTTT
TRBV20-1	TRBJ2-5	.	.	CSAHWRGQETQYF	TGCAGTGCACACTGGCGGGGCCAAGAGACCCAGTACTTC
TRBV20-1	TRBJ2-5	.	.	CSATQQETQYF	TGCAGTGCTACCCAGCAAGAGACCCAGTACTTC
TRBV7-2	TRBJ2-7	.	.	CASSPRQIEQYF	TGTGCCAGCAGCCCTCGACAGATCGAGCAGTACTTC
TRBV12-3/TRBV12-4	TRBJ2-3	.	TRBD2	CASSLALAGSTDTQYF	TGTGCCAGCAGTTTAGCACTAGCGGGGAGCACAGATACGCAGTATTTT
TRBV28	TRBJ1-3	once	.	CASSLPGSQGNTIYF	TGTGCCAGCAGTCTCCCGGGGAGCCAGGGAAACACCATATATTTT
TRBV6-5	TRBJ2-7	.	.	CASSYSGGRIVPRKQYF	TGTGCCAGCAGTTACAGCGGAGGGAGGATAGTCCCTAGGAAGCAGTACTTC
TRBV7-6	TRBJ1-4	.	TRBD1	CASSLDQGANEKLFF	TGTGCCAGCAGCTTAGACCAGGGGGCGAATGAAAAACTGTTTTTT